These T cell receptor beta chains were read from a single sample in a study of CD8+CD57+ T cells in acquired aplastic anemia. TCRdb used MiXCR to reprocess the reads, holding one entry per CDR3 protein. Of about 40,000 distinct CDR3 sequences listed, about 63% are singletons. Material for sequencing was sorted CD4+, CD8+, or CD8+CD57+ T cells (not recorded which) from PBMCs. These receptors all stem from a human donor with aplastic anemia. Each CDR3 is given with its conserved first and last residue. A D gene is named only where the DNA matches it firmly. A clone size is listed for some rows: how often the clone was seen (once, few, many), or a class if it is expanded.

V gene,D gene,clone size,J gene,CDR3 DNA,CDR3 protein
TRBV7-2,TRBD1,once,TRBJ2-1,TGTGCCAGCAGCTTAGCAGGGGGCCCGTACAATGAGCAGTTCTTC,CASSLAGGPYNEQFF
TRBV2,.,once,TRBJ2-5,TGTGCCAGCAGTGTAGGTTTACTTCAAGAGACCCAGTACTTC,CASSVGLLQETQYF
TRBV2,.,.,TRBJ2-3,TGTGCCAGCAGTGAAGCGCCAGATACGCAGTATTTT,CASSEAPDTQYF
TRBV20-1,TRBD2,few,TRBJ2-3,TGCAGTGGACGGGACTACCTCACAGATACGCAGTATTTT,CSGRDYLTDTQYF
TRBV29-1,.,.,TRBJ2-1,TGCAGCGTTGGCGGCTTAAGCTCCTACAATGAGCAGTTCTTC,CSVGGLSSYNEQFF
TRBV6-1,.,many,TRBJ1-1,TGTGCCAGCAGTGAATGGGGATACGGAAACACTGAAGCTTTCTTT,CASSEWGYGNTEAFF
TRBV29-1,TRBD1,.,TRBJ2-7,TGCAGCGTCCCGGACAGGGAGACCTACGAGCAGTACTTC,CSVPDRETYEQYF
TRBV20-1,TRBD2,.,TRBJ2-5,TGCAGTGCTAGTCTGCGGGGGGGACTAGATCAGTACTTC,CSASLRGGLDQYF
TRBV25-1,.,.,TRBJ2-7,TGTGCCAGCAGTGCCGGACTGTACGAGCAGTACTTC,CASSAGLYEQYF
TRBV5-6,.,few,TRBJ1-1,TGTGCCAGCAGCTTGGTTCCACAGCCCGCAGTAACTGAAGCTTTCTTT,CASSLVPQPAVTEAFF
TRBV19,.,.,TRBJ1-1,TGTGCCAGTAACGTGGGGCTGGAAGCTTTCTTT,CASNVGLEAFF
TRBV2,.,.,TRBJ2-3,TGTGCCAGCAGTGAAAGGGCGGATACGCAGTATTTT,CASSERADTQYF
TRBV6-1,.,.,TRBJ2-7,TGTGCCAGCAGGGAAGAAGGGACGTTGAACTACGAGCAGTACTTC,CASREEGTLNYEQYF
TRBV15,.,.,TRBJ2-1,TGTGCCACGATCCTAGGTTTATCGCAGTTCTTC,CATILGLSQFF
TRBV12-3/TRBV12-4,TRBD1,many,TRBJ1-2,TGTGCCAGCAGTTTTGGCAGGGGGTACTATGGCTACACCTTC,CASSFGRGYYGYTF
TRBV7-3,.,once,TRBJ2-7,TGTGCCAGCAGCCCGCCGGGGACCTACGAGCAGTACTTC,CASSPPGTYEQYF